One and the same sample provided the 21 T cell receptor beta chains below, sequenced in a study of spatial heterogeneity in lung cancer. Each CDR3 protein gets one entry after TCRdb re-called the 5' RACE reads with MiXCR. The data show some 100,000 distinct CDR3 sequences, around 10% seen once. Stated time point: sample taken at primary tumor resection. Unsorted whole RNA from tumor, nontumor lung or frozen PBMC underwent sequencing. This material consisted of PBMCs, taken at surgery. These receptors were obtained from a male donor with early-stage non-small cell lung cancer.

This clonotype was found many times. The chain recombines TRBV29-1 with TRBJ2-5; 7 nucleotides match TRBD2. This CDR3 has 14 residues. The V gene end was trimmed by 4 bases and the J gene end by 4 bases; junction bases not matched to a gene: 9. From germline, CDR1 is SQVTM and CDR2 ANQGSEA. CDR3 coding DNA: TGCAGCGTTGTGGGTCTAGCGGTCGGAGAGACCCAGTACTTC. As protein: CSVVGLAVGETQYF.

This clonotype was counted only a few times. V usage is TRBV5-1 and J usage is TRBJ2-1; D is unresolved. The germline V and J ends were trimmed by 0 bases and 0 bases, with 10 bases remaining between them. From germline, CDR1 is SGHRS and CDR2 YFSETQ. The CDR3 is 16 amino acids. The CDR3 reads CASSLAGLNSYNEQFF. In DNA form, the CDR3 reads TGCGCCAGCAGCTTGGCCGGCTTAAACTCCTACAATGAGCAGTTCTTC.

This clonotype appeared many times. The gene calls are TRBV10-3 and TRBJ1-1, with TRBD1 matching 7 bases. The J segment lost 6 bases and the V segment lost 6 bases, leaving 10 bases of the junction unmatched. The CDR3 extends over 14 amino acids. CDR1 and CDR2 (germline): ENHRY, SYGVKD. The CDR3 here is CAISQQGPSPEAFF. The DNA of the CDR3 is TGTGCCATCAGCCAACAGGGGCCGAGTCCTGAAGCTTTCTTT.

This clonotype was recorded many times. The J gene is TRBJ2-7, the V gene TRBV27, with TRBD1 identical over 10 bases. Germline CDR1 MNHEY, CDR2 SMNVEV (reference sequence). J lost 3 bases, V lost 5 bases, and 10 bases had no gene match. The CDR3 is made up of 16 amino acids. CDR3 in DNA: TGTGCCAGCAGTGCCCCACCCGGGACAGGGGTCTACGAGCAGTACTTC. Protein sequence: CASSAPPGTGVYEQYF.

The table lists this clonotype with a few counts. This chain connects TRBV29-1 to TRBJ2-3; weak D call: TRBD2 (6 bases). The CDR3 loop spans 12 amino acids. CDR1 SQVTM and CDR2 ANQGSEA come from the germline V gene. CDR3 bases: TGCATAGCGGTGGCAGCCACAGATACGCAGTATTTT. Translation gives CIAVAATDTQYF.

V and J are TRBV29-1 and TRBJ1-4, with 8 nucleotides matching TRBD1. Germline CDR1 SQVTM, CDR2 ANQGSEA. This CDR3 spans 14 amino acids. The junction had 8 bases not matched to a gene; V was cut back by 4 bases and J by 7 bases. Written as DNA, the CDR3 is TGCAGCGTTGGCGACAGGGGTCGAGTTGAAAAACTGTTTTTT. This translates into CSVGDRGRVEKLFF.

The chain employs TRBV20-1 and TRBJ1-1, with D unclear. The germline V gene has CDR1 DFQATT and CDR2 SNEGSKA (reference sequence). This CDR3 has 14 amino acids. V was shortened by 1 base and J by 4 bases, with 13 bases between the two germline ends. The chain's CDR3 is CSARVRTGSTEAFF. The CDR3 DNA follows: TGCAGTGCTAGAGTTAGGACCGGGAGCACTGAAGCTTTCTTT.

The chain combines TRBV30 with TRBJ1-5, with a tentative D call TRBD1 (5 bases). V lost 0 bases, J lost 4 bases, and 13 bases lay in between. Germline CDR1 and CDR2: GTSNPN and SVGIG (reference sequence). This CDR3 contains 15 residues. CDR3 nucleotides: TGTGCCTGGAGTGTTCCCAGGGTAGGGAATCAGCCCCAGCATTTT. It translates to CAWSVPRVGNQPQHF.

To note about this clonotype: One end of the junction does not line up with germline, which may come from a read error. This chain uses TRBV2 with TRBJ2-4; D possibly corresponds to TRBD2 (5 bases). Germline V gene sequence: CDR1 SNHLY, CDR2 FYNNEI. There are 14 residues in the CDR3. Written as DNA, the CDR3 is TGTGCCAGCAGTGAACCTAGCCCCAAGAACATTCAGTACTTC. This gives the protein CASSEPSPKNIQYF. Full variable domain (missing parts from reference TRBV2 and TRBJ2-4): EPEVTQTPSHQVTQMGQEVILRCVPISNHLYFYWYRQILGQKVEFLVSFYNNEISEKSEIFDDQFSVERPDGSNFTLKIRSTKLEDSAMYFCASSEPSPKNIQYFGAGTRLSVL.

V and J are TRBV5-5 and TRBJ2-7, with 10 bases fitting TRBD2. Germline V gene lookup returns CDR1 SGHKS and CDR2 YYEKEE (reference sequence). With V trimmed by 4 bases and J by 2 bases, 9 bases remained unmatched. The CDR3 has 16 amino acids. CDR3 amino acids: CASSPNGTSVTYEQYF. DNA for the CDR3: TGTGCCAGCAGCCCAAACGGGACTAGCGTCACCTACGAGCAGTACTTC.

Many counts were recorded for this clonotype. The chain has TRBV16 and TRBJ1-2; perhaps TRBD1 as D (6 bases). The CDR3 loop spans 15 amino acids. V was shortened by 4 bases and J by 4 bases, with 16 bases between the two germline ends. Germline V gives CDR1 KGHSY, CDR2 FQNENV. CDR3 sequence (DNA): TGTGCCAGCAGCCGCTCTGGGCAGGGGCGCTATGGCTACACCTTC. Its protein product is CASSRSGQGRYGYTF. Looking up the rest from reference TRBV16 and TRBJ1-2 gives the full variable domain: GEEVAQTPKHLVRGEGQKAKLYCAPIKGHSYVFWYQQVLKNEFKFLISFQNENVFDETGMPKERFSAKCLPNSPCSLEIQATKLEDSAVYFCASSRSGQGRYGYTFGSGTRLTVV.

The chain uses TRBV3-2 and TRBJ1-2; TRBD1, the table's D call, was not compared with the DNA. TRBV3-2 is marked as a pseudogene. The CDR3 covers 15 residues. CDR3 in DNA: TGTGCCAGCAGCCAAGAGACGGACAGGGGTTATGGCTACACCTTC. This encodes CASSQETDRGYGYTF.

This clonotype has more than one count but fewer than ten. The V call is TRBV11-1, the J call TRBJ2-1; TRBD1 might be the D (6 bases). This CDR3 has 19 amino acids. Trimming stripped 5 bases from V and 4 bases from J, with 27 bases between. Germline V gene lookup returns CDR1 SGHAT and CDR2 FQDESV (reference sequence). In DNA, the CDR3 is TGTGCCAGCAGCCTCCTTCCCGGAGGCAGGGGAAGGATATACAATGAGCAGTTCTTC. Its protein is CASSLLPGGRGRIYNEQFF.

The sample holds a few counts of this clonotype. The chain joins TRBV28 to TRBJ2-2; D uncertain. The CDR3 contains 12 residues. Germline V gene sequence: CDR1 MDHEN, CDR2 SYDVKM. Trimming shortened V by 2 bases and J by 5 bases, and 3 bases separated the two germline ends. The DNA of the CDR3 is TGTGCCAGCAGTTTACAAACCGGGGAGCTGTTTTTT. Protein: CASSLQTGELFF.

This clonotype was observed many times. The V call is TRBV7-2, the J call TRBJ2-7; 14 nucleotides agree with TRBD2. The CDR3 extends over 16 amino acids. J lost 6 bases, V lost 5 bases, and 9 bases had no gene match. Germline loops: CDR1 SGHTA, CDR2 FQGNSA. DNA of the CDR3: TGTGCCAGCAGCCCGAGACTAGCGGGAGGGCCTGTCGAGCAGTACTTC. Translating gives CASSPRLAGGPVEQYF.

This clonotype was counted a few times. The rearrangement joins TRBV5-1 to TRBJ2-7, with D maybe TRBD2 (5 bases). Deletions cut 1 base from V and 7 bases from J, with 15 bases between. There are 14 residues in the CDR3. Germline values: CDR1 SGHRS, CDR2 YFSETQ. Here the CDR3 reads CASSLWARSGEQYF. The CDR3 DNA follows: TGCGCCAGCAGCTTGTGGGCAAGGTCGGGAGAGCAGTACTTC.

This clonotype was detected ten times or more. The rearrangement joins TRBV6-1 to TRBJ1-2, with TRBD1 matching over 9 bases. The germline V gene has CDR1 MNHNS and CDR2 SASEGT. This CDR3 spans 13 amino acids. The V and J ends lost 6 bases and 6 bases, in that order; junction bases with no gene match: 5. Here the CDR3 DNA reads TGTGCCAGCAGAGCAACAGGGGGCCATGGCTACACCTTC. Translation: CASRATGGHGYTF.

The chain is built from TRBV10-3 and TRBJ2-3; 9 nucleotides match TRBD1. The ends lost 9 bases at V and 6 bases at J; junction bases unmatched: 10. Germline V gene data show CDR1 as ENHRY and CDR2 as SYGVKD. This CDR3 has 14 residues. The CDR3 protein is CAITADRGVDTQYF. The CDR3 coding sequence is TGTGCCATAACCGCGGACAGGGGAGTGGATACGCAGTATTTT.

This clonotype turned up a few times. The rearrangement uses TRBV7-9 and TRBJ2-1, with 7 bases matching TRBD1. CDR3 length: 15 amino acids. V trimming: 1 base; J trimming: 7 bases; junction bases outside the gene matches: 7. Germline V CDR1 and CDR2: SEHNR, FQNEAQ (reference sequence). The DNA of the CDR3 is TGTGCCAGCAGCTTAGGCAGGGGGAATGGGAATGAGCAGTTCTTC. It specifies CASSLGRGNGNEQFF.

The chain employs TRBV10-3 and TRBJ2-1; 14 bases align to TRBD2. V was clipped by 3 bases and J by 9 bases; unmatched bases: 7. Germline lookup yields CDR1 ENHRY and CDR2 SYGVKD. There are 16 residues in the CDR3. CDR3 nucleotide sequence: TGTGCCATCAGTGACCCGACTAGCGGGAGGGCCTTTGAGCAGTTCTTC. Protein sequence: CAISDPTSGRAFEQFF.

The chain couples TRBV2 to TRBJ2-1; no clear D gene. The germline V gene has CDR1 SNHLY and CDR2 FYNNEI. The CDR3 sequence is 14 residues long. V lost 1 base and J 8 bases, leaving 12 bases between the germline ends. CDR3 nucleotide sequence: TGTGCCAGCAGTGAAGTCACTACCAGCGATGAGCAGTTCTTC. This codes for CASSEVTTSDEQFF.